The 7 T cell receptor beta chains reported below all come from one sample, sequenced in a study of beta chain features in type 1 diabetes. Study-level points and caveats: Patients with Type 1 diabetes showed moderately but significantly shorter TCRB CDR3s in all four CD4+ subsets.

Their target antigens are unknown. The authors reverse transcribed all of the isolated RNA, so sequencing captured expressed TCRB transcripts. Clones were sequenced by immunoSEQ multiplex PCR, and TCRdb holds only the in-frame ones, with some missing. Of about 160,000 clones listed, almost 8% are singletons. The sequencing sample was made of central memory CD4+ T cells from blood. The source is a man in his late teens or twenties with type 1 diabetes.

The chain couples TRBV21-1 to TRBJ1-1; TRBD1 is taken as the D call from the table, unchecked against the DNA. TRBV21-1 is shown as a pseudogene. The CDR3 has 14 amino acids. CDR3 sequence reads: CASSKVQMNTEAFF. In DNA, the CDR3 is TGTGCCAGCAGCAAAGTCCAGATGAACACTGAAGCTTTCTTT.

This clone was detected a few times. The J gene is TRBJ2-7, the V gene TRBV6-5; D may be TRBD2 (7 bases). Trimming stripped 0 bases from V and 4 bases from J, with 13 bases between. The CDR3 runs 15 residues. CDR1 is MNHEY, CDR2 SVGAGI, per germline. In DNA, the CDR3 is TGTGCCAGCAGTTACTCGGGAGGGGGAAATTACGAGCAGTACTTC. As protein: CASSYSGGGNYEQYF.

The sample holds a few counts of this clone. This sequence joins TRBV30 and TRBJ2-2; 11 bases line up with TRBD2. Per germline, CDR1 GTSNPN and CDR2 SVGIG (reference sequence). CDR3 length: 17 residues. The V segment lost 0 bases and the J segment 5 bases; nucleotides outside the gene matches: 8. The CDR3, as DNA: TGTGCCTGGAGTGTTCATAGCGGGAGGGCCGGGACCGGGGAGCTGTTTTTT. This encodes CAWSVHSGRAGTGELFF.

This clone has more than one count but fewer than ten. The chain joins TRBV14 to TRBJ2-7; 10 bases map to TRBD1. The V gene's germline CDR1 is SGHDN and CDR2 FVKESK. CDR3 length: 14 residues. Trimming removed 0 bases from V and 6 bases from J; junction bases left unmatched: 2. This chain's CDR3 is CASSQDGTGVEQYF. The CDR3 nucleotides read TGTGCCAGCAGCCAAGATGGGACAGGGGTCGAGCAGTACTTC.

Written as DNA, the CDR3 is TGTGCCAGCAGGCGACAGGTCGTGACAGATACGCAGTATTTT. Translation gives CASRRQVVTDTQYF. The genes are TRBV6-5 and TRBJ2-3; maybe TRBD1 (6 bases). V was cut by 6 bases and J by 3 bases, with 13 bases left in between. This CDR3 spans 14 amino acids. Germline-derived CDR1 and CDR2 are MNHEY and SVGAGI.

The chain links TRBV5-1 to TRBJ1-2; D is undetermined. The CDR3 runs 13 residues. Germline loops: CDR1 SGHRS, CDR2 YFSETQ. V dropped 4 bases and J dropped 7 bases, with 14 bases sitting between them. The CDR3 spells CASSPMGEAGYTF. CDR3 nucleotides: TGCGCCAGCAGCCCGATGGGTGAGGCTGGCTACACCTTC.

This clone was counted many times. V is TRBV28 and J is TRBJ1-1; TRBD1 agrees at 9 bases. Germline V CDR1 and CDR2: MDHEN, SYDVKM. The V gene end was trimmed by 6 bases and the J gene end by 1 base; junction bases not matched to a gene: 6. The CDR3 is 15 residues long. In nucleotides, the CDR3 is TGTGCCAGCAGGTCTGGGGGACAGGGGAACACTGAAGCTTTCTTT. Its translation is CASRSGGQGNTEAFF.